The clone carrying this T cell receptor (beta chain) has only one observation. Its antigen is still unknown. The data stem from a study of blood T cells in healthy people across ages. On the study more broadly: Researchers report that template switching captured about one barcoded beta molecule per two T cells.

PCR was performed a second time for 7 to 11 cycles using a sample-barcoded 5' primer and a J-beta primer mix. Researchers report that each sample yielded at least 3 million CDR3-containing paired-end reads. MiXCR, applied by TCRdb to the 5' RACE reads, yields one record per CDR3 protein. The sample has under 2 million distinct CDR3 sequences, roughly a third seen once. V gave up 0 bases and J gave up 7 bases, with 17 bases separating them. Looked up from germline, CDR1 is SGHRS and CDR2 is YFSETQ. The CDR3 runs 16 residues. Total RNA amounts of at least 5.5 micrograms were extracted per sample. Study observations and caveats: One million T cells yielded diversity estimates that were considered underestimates.

This TCR was sampled from a woman younger than 45 in good health. The chain couples TRBV5-1 to TRBJ1-5, with D perhaps matching TRBD1 (5 bases). The sample comprised blood. The CDR3 spells CASSLEPGRWDQPQHF. CDR3 sequence (DNA): TGCGCCAGCAGCTTGGAGCCAGGGCGTTGGGACCAGCCCCAGCATTTT.